The 24 T cell receptor beta chains below were found in one sample sequenced in a study of cytomegalovirus exposure and HLA in healthy donors. Amplification used 60 Vbeta primers and 13 Jbeta primers. Data came from immunoSEQ multiplex PCR; TCRdb stores just in-frame clones and leaves some out. Here the sample spans some 200,000 clones, approximately 82% being singletons. The sequenced material came from PBMCs. The receptors were gathered from a young man in good health and CMV-seronegative.

The chain couples TRBV19 to TRBJ1-2; the match to TRBD1 covers 7 bases. Germline V gene lookup returns CDR1 LNHDA and CDR2 SQIVND (reference sequence). The CDR3 spans 15 residues. The J segment lost 7 bases and the V segment lost 3 bases, leaving 11 bases of the junction unmatched. CDR3 in amino acids: CASSISQGGLGGYTF. The CDR3 nucleotides are TGTGCCAGTAGTATCTCTCAGGGGGGCCTCGGTGGCTACACCTTC.

CDR3 sequence (DNA): TGTGCCTGGAGTGGACAGGGAGGTTCACCCCTCCACTTT. Translating it yields CAWSGQGGSPLHF. The chain links TRBV30 to TRBJ1-6; 7 bases agree with TRBD1. CDR1 GTSNPN and CDR2 SVGIG come from the germline V gene (reference sequence). This CDR3 region has 13 residues. J was trimmed by 9 bases and V by 1 base; bases with no gene match: 3.

As for this clone: At one end the junction does not follow the germline gene, possibly because of a read error. The J gene is TRBJ2-5, the V gene TRBV28; tentatively, D is TRBD1 (6 bases). CDR3 length: 14 amino acids. Germline CDR1 and CDR2: MDHEN and SYDVKM. The CDR3 nucleotides read TGTGCCAGCAGCCTCGTCCAGGGACAAGAGGCCCAGTACTTC. It codes for CASSLVQGQEAQYF.

The chain links TRBV19 to TRBJ2-2; D might be TRBD2 (5 bases). The CDR3 runs 13 residues. The V end was cut by 9 bases, the J end by 5 bases, with 13 bases between. Germline V CDR1 and CDR2: LNHDA, SQIVND (reference sequence). CDR3 nucleotide sequence: TGTGCCAGCCGCCCCCGCGGGACCGGGGAGCTGTTTTTT. Translated, it gives CASRPRGTGELFF. Full variable domain (missing parts from reference TRBV19 and TRBJ2-2): DGGITQSPKYLFRKEGQNVTLSCEQNLNHDAMYWYRQDPGQGLRLIYYSQIVNDFQKGDIAEGYSVSREKKESFPLTVTSAQKNPTAFYLCASRPRGTGELFFGEGSRLTVL.

As to this clone: At one boundary the junction diverges from the germline segment, which might be a read error. The rearrangement links TRBV28 to TRBJ2-7; TRBD2 aligns across 9 bases. The CDR3 extends over 11 amino acids. Germline loops: CDR1 MDHEN, CDR2 SYDVKM. This chain's CDR3 is CASSAGLALSF. In DNA, the CDR3 is TGTGCCAGCAGTGCCGGACTAGCGCTTTCTTTC.

The chain has TRBV5-4 and TRBJ2-3, with TRBD2 matching 9 bases. The trim removed 5 bases at V and 6 bases at J, leaving 10 bases unmatched. CDR1 is SGHNT and CDR2 is YYREEE in the germline V gene (reference sequence). The CDR3 has 15 residues. The CDR3 sequence is CASRRGGGTFDTQYF. CDR3 nucleotides: TGTGCCAGCAGGCGCGGGGGGGGTACCTTTGATACGCAGTATTTT.

The rearrangement links TRBV7-8 to TRBJ2-7; possible D gene TRBD1, 5 bases. Germline CDR1 reads SGHVS; CDR2 reads FQNEAQ. V shed 1 base and J shed 0 bases, with 10 bases lying between them. The CDR3 consists of 15 residues. In nucleotides, the CDR3 is TGTGCCAGCAGCTTAGTCACAGGAAGCTCCTACGAGCAGTACTTC. Translated, it gives CASSLVTGSSYEQYF.

The chain employs TRBV10-1 and TRBJ2-1, with 9 bases aligning to TRBD2. This CDR3 spans 15 amino acids. The trim removed 6 bases at V and 7 bases at J, leaving 10 bases unmatched. From germline, CDR1 is WNHNN and CDR2 SYGVQD (reference sequence). CDR3 DNA sequence: TGCGCCAGCAGCCGCGGATTAGCGGGAGAAAATGAGCAGTTCTTC. Encoded protein: CASSRGLAGENEQFF.

This clone was counted between two and nine times. Other DNA sequences in this sample translate to the same CDR3. This chain joins TRBV11-2 and TRBJ1-1; D gene ambiguous. V lost 1 base and J 1 base, leaving 4 bases between the germline ends. CDR1 and CDR2 from the germline V gene are SGHAT and FQNNGV. This CDR3 is built from 13 residues. The chain's CDR3 is CASSLGQNTEAFF. Here the CDR3 DNA reads TGTGCCAGCAGCTTAGGGCAGAACACTGAAGCTTTCTTT.

The CDR3 region has the DNA TGTGCCTGGAGCCCCAACAGCTACGAGCAGTACTTC. Translated, it gives CAWSPNSYEQYF. V gene TRBV30 combines with J gene TRBJ2-5; D ambiguous. The assigned J gene may be wrong: the sequence end matches TRBJ2-7 better. Germline CDR1 reads GTSNPN; CDR2 reads SVGIG (reference sequence). This CDR3 has 12 residues.

The chain couples TRBV30 to TRBJ1-1; TRBD1 is a possible D gene (5 bases). V shed 0 bases and J shed 1 base, with 9 bases lying between them. Germline CDR1 is GTSNPN and CDR2 is SVGIG (reference sequence). The CDR3 length is 14 residues. CDR3 loop: CAWSVPGSNTEAFF. The CDR3 bases are TGTGCCTGGAGTGTACCAGGGTCGAACACTGAAGCTTTCTTT.

This chain connects TRBV6-5 to TRBJ1-1; no definite D call. This CDR3 has 13 residues. Trimming removed 2 bases at V and 11 bases at J, with 15 bases between. Looked up from germline, CDR1 is MNHEY and CDR2 is SVGAGI. The CDR3 loop reads CASSYDYPRVAFF. In nucleotides, the CDR3 is TGTGCCAGCAGTTACGACTACCCGAGGGTGGCTTTCTTT.

The J gene is TRBJ2-1, the V gene TRBV2, with TRBD2 matching 8 bases. Per germline, CDR1 SNHLY and CDR2 FYNNEI. There are 14 residues in the CDR3. The J segment lost 6 bases and the V segment lost 6 bases, leaving 7 bases of the junction unmatched. The CDR3 sequence is CASRVGLVGNEQFF. The DNA for the CDR3 is TGTGCCAGCAGGGTGGGACTAGTAGGCAATGAGCAGTTCTTC.

This sequence joins TRBV29-1 and TRBJ1-2; maybe TRBD1 (6 bases). Trimming stripped 6 bases from V and 3 bases from J, with 14 bases between. The CDR3 totals 13 residues. Germline V gene lookup returns CDR1 SQVTM and CDR2 ANQGSEA. DNA for the CDR3: TGCAGCGTACAACAGGGTGAATACTATGGCTACACCTTC. This encodes CSVQQGEYYGYTF.

The chain recombines TRBV5-1 with TRBJ2-5, with 16 bases matching TRBD2. The V gene end was trimmed by 3 bases and the J gene end by 4 bases; junction bases not matched to a gene: 9. The germline V gene has CDR1 SGHRS and CDR2 YFSETQ. The CDR3 totals 18 residues. This CDR3 is CASSSRPGLAGGPETQYF. The CDR3 DNA sequence: TGCGCCAGCAGCTCACGCCCGGGACTAGCGGGAGGGCCAGAGACCCAGTACTTC.

V is TRBV19 and J is TRBJ2-7, with a tentative D call TRBD1 (6 bases). The germline CDR1 and CDR2 sequences are LNHDA and SQIVND (reference sequence). V shed 3 bases and J shed 0 bases, with 12 bases lying between them. The CDR3 loop spans 15 amino acids. CDR3 in amino acids: CASSIKTGSSYEQYF. The CDR3 bases are TGTGCCAGTAGTATCAAGACAGGATCCTCCTACGAGCAGTACTTC. Based on the CDR3 plus reference TRBV19 and TRBJ2-7, the full variable domain is DGGITQSPKYLFRKEGQNVTLSCEQNLNHDAMYWYRQDPGQGLRLIYYSQIVNDFQKGDIAEGYSVSREKKESFPLTVTSAQKNPTAFYLCASSIKTGSSYEQYFGPGTRLTVT.

The chain is built from TRBV30 and TRBJ1-5, with D tentatively TRBD1 (6 bases). V lost 7 bases and J lost 6, with 19 bases in between. The CDR3 sequence is 14 residues long. CDR1 and CDR2 from the germline V gene are GTSNPN and SVGIG (reference sequence). CDR3 DNA: TGTGCCTATGACACGGGGGGCTCGGGTCAGCCCCAGCATTTT. It codes for CAYDTGGSGQPQHF.

The rearrangement joins TRBV14 to TRBJ1-2; 12 nucleotides line up with TRBD1. The CDR3 has 13 residues. V lost 4 bases, J lost 8 bases, and 2 bases stayed unmatched. The germline gives CDR1 SGHDN, CDR2 FVKESK. In DNA, the CDR3 is TGTGCCAGCAGCCGAGGGACAGGGGGCGGCTACACCTTC. This translates into CASSRGTGGGYTF.

This chain links TRBV27 with TRBJ2-6; 13 nucleotides agree with TRBD2. V was pared by 5 bases and J by 0 bases, with 4 bases of the junction left unmatched. Germline V gives CDR1 MNHEY, CDR2 SMNVEV (reference sequence). The CDR3 covers 18 residues. CDR3 DNA: TGTGCCAGCAGTCCCGGACTAGCGGGAGACTCTGGGGCCAACGTCCTGACTTTC. The encoded protein is CASSPGLAGDSGANVLTF.

This chain joins TRBV14 and TRBJ2-1; D might be TRBD2 (5 bases). The CDR3 has 13 amino acids. With 7 bases removed from V and 3 bases from J, the gap between germline ends came to 10 bases. Germline V gene data show CDR1 as SGHDN and CDR2 as FVKESK. The CDR3 is CASTKTNYNEQFF. DNA for the CDR3: TGTGCCAGCACCAAGACTAACTACAATGAGCAGTTCTTC.

This clone has more than one count but fewer than ten. The chain has TRBV6-5 and TRBJ1-1, with D unclear. CDR1 and CDR2 (germline): MNHEY, SVGAGI. The CDR3 loop spans 14 amino acids. V lost 4 bases, J lost 4 bases, and 13 bases lay in between. CDR3 sequence: CASSSIRDLTEAFF. DNA of the CDR3: TGTGCCAGCAGTTCCATACGGGATCTCACTGAAGCTTTCTTT.

The CDR3 reads CAIRQREPPYEQYF. The DNA of the CDR3 is TGTGCCATCAGGCAACGGGAGCCTCCCTACGAGCAGTACTTC. The chain employs TRBV10-3 and TRBJ2-7; possibly TRBD2 for D (6 bases). The germline V and J ends were trimmed by 6 bases and 2 bases, with 14 bases remaining between them. Germline V gene sequence: CDR1 ENHRY, CDR2 SYGVKD. The CDR3 spans 14 residues.

This clone has more than one count but fewer than ten. The chain carries TRBV6-5 and TRBJ1-1, with 8 bases matching TRBD1. V was clipped by 5 bases and J by 1 base; unmatched bases: 6. The germline V gene has CDR1 MNHEY and CDR2 SVGAGI. The length of the CDR3 is 15 residues. The CDR3 DNA reads as TGTGCCAGCAGTCTGGGACAGGCGGGGAACACTGAAGCTTTCTTT. It codes for CASSLGQAGNTEAFF.

The V call is TRBV2, the J call TRBJ1-1, with 10 bases fitting TRBD1. CDR3 size: 14 residues. V lost 3 bases to trimming and J lost 3 bases; unmatched junction nucleotides: 1. Looked up from germline, CDR1 is SNHLY and CDR2 is FYNNEI. The CDR3 here is CASSETGGDTEAFF. The CDR3 nucleotides are TGTGCCAGCAGTGAGACAGGGGGCGACACTGAAGCTTTCTTT.